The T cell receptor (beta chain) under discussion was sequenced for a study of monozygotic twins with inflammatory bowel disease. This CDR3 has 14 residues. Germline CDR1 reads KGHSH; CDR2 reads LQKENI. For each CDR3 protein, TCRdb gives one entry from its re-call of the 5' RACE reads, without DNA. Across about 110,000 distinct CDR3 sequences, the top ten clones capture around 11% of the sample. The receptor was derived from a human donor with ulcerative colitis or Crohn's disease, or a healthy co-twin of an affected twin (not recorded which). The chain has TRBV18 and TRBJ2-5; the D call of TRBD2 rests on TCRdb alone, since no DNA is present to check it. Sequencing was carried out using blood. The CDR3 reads CASSPPSSRETQYF.